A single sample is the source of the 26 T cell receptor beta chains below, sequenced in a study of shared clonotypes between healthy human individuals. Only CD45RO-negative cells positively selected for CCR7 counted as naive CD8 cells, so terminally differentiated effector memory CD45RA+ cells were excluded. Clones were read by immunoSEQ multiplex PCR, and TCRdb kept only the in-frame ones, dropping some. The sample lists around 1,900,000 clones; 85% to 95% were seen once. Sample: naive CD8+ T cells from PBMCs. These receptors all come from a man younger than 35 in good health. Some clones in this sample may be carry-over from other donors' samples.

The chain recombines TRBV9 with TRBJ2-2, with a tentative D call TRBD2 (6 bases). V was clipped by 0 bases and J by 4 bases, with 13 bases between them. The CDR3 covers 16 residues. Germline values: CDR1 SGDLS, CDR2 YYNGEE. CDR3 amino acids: CASSVATRGATGELFF. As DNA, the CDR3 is TGTGCCAGCAGCGTAGCTACGCGGGGAGCCACCGGGGAGCTGTTTTTT.

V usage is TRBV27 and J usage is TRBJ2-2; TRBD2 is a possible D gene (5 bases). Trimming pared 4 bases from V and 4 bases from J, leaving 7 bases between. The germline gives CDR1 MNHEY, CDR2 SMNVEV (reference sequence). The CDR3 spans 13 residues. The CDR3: CASSYTSTGELFF. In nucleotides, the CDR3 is TGTGCCAGCAGTTATACTAGCACCGGGGAGCTGTTTTTT.

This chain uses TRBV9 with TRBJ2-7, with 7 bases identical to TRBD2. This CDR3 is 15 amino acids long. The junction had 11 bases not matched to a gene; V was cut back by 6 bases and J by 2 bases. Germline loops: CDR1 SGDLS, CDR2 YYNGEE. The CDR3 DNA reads TGTGCCAGCACTCCCCGGGCCAGCGGGACCTACGAGCAGTACTTC. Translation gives CASTPRASGTYEQYF.

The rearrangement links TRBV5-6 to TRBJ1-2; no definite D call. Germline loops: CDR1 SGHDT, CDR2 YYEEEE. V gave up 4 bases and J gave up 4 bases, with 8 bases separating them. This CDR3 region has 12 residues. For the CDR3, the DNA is TGTGCCAGCAGCCCCGGGCCCTATGGCTACACCTTC. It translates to CASSPGPYGYTF. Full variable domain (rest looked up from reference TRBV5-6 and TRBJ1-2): DAGVTQSPTHLIKTRGQQVTLRCSPKSGHDTVSWYQQALGQGPQFIFQYYEEEERQRGNFPDRFSGHQFPNYSSELNVNALLLGDSALYLCASSPGPYGYTFGSGTRLTVV.

The CDR3: CASSPRQARETQYF. In DNA, the CDR3 is TGTGCCAGCAGCCCAAGACAGGCTCGGGAGACCCAGTACTTC. The genes are TRBV5-4 and TRBJ2-5, with D tentatively TRBD1 (6 bases). CDR1 SGHNT and CDR2 YYREEE come from the germline V gene (reference sequence). The CDR3 sequence is 14 residues long. With 4 bases removed from V and 5 bases from J, the gap between germline ends came to 15 bases.

This CDR3 is CASSMGPRNNEQFF. The CDR3 DNA reads as TGTGCCAGCAGCATGGGGCCCCGTAACAATGAGCAGTTCTTC. V is TRBV11-3 and J is TRBJ2-1, with D perhaps TRBD1 (5 bases). The CDR3 is 14 residues long. Trimming removed 5 bases from V and 5 bases from J, with 13 bases in between. CDR1 SGHNT and CDR2 YENEEA come from the germline V gene.

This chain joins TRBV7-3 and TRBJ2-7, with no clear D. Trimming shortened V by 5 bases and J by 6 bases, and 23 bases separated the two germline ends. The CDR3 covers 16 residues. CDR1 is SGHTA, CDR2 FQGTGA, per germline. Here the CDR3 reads CASSLTGPIAFSEQYF. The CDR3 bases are TGTGCCAGCAGCCTTACCGGGCCCATCGCATTTTCCGAGCAGTACTTC.

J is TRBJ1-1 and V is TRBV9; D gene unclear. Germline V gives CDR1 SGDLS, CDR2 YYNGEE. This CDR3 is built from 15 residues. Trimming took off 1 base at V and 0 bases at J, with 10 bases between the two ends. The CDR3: CASSVKSTMNTEAFF. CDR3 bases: TGTGCCAGCAGCGTAAAAAGTACTATGAACACTGAAGCTTTCTTT.

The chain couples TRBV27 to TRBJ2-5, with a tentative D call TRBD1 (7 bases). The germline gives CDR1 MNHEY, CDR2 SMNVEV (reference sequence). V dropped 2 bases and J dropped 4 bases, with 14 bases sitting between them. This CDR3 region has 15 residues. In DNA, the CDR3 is TGTGCCAGCAGTTTAGAAGGAGGGGGCGTAGAGACCCAGTACTTC. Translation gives CASSLEGGGVETQYF.

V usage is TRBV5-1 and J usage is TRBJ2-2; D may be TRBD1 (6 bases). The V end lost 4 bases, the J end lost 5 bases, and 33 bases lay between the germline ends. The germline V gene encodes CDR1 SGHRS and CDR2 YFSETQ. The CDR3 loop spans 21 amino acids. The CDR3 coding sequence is TGCGCCAGCAGCGCCAGGGGTGGAACCGGGACGCTATCTGTGGGAACCGGGGAGCTGTTTTTT. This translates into CASSARGGTGTLSVGTGELFF.

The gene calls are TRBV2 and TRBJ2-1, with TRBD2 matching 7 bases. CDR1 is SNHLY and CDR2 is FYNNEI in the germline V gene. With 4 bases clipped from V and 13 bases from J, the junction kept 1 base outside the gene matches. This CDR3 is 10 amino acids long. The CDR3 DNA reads TGTGCCAGCAGTGCGGGAGGCCAGTTCTTC. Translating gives CASSAGGQFF.

Written as DNA, the CDR3 is TGTGCCAGCAGTTTACTAGCTGGGAGAGGGACCGGGGAGCTGTTTTTT. Its translation: CASSLLAGRGTGELFF. The chain combines TRBV28 with TRBJ2-2; maybe TRBD2 (5 bases). CDR1 is MDHEN and CDR2 is SYDVKM in the germline V gene. The CDR3 spans 16 residues. V lost 2 bases and J 5 bases, leaving 15 bases between the germline ends.

The CDR3 nucleotides read TGTGCCAGCAGCTGGGGGACTGTAGGCAATGAGCAGTTCTTC. It encodes CASSWGTVGNEQFF. The chain has TRBV5-6 and TRBJ2-1, with a possible D match to TRBD2 (6 bases). Trimming took 3 bases from V and 6 from J, leaving 13 bases between them. This CDR3 comprises 14 residues. Germline V CDR1 and CDR2: SGHDT, YYEEEE.

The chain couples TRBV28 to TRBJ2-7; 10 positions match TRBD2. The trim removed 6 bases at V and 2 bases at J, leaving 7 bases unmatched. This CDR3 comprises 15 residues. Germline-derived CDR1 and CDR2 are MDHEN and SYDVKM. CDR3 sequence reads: CASRVGLAVAYEQYF. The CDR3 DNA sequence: TGTGCCAGCAGGGTTGGACTAGCGGTGGCCTACGAGCAGTACTTC.

The CDR3 DNA reads as TGTGCCAGCAGTCCGTCACAGGGGGCCAGGGAAGAGACCCAGTACTTC. Protein sequence: CASSPSQGAREETQYF. The genes are TRBV27 and TRBJ2-5; 9 bases map to TRBD1. The germline gives CDR1 MNHEY, CDR2 SMNVEV (reference sequence). V lost 5 bases, J lost 3 bases, and 10 bases stayed unmatched. CDR3 length: 16 residues.

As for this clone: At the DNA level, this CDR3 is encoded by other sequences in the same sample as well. Here the CDR3 reads CASSFTGSYEQYF. The DNA of the CDR3 is TGTGCCAGCAGCTTCACAGGCTCCTACGAGCAGTACTTC. This chain joins TRBV5-6 and TRBJ2-7, with TRBD1 as a possible D gene (5 bases). V lost 2 bases to trimming and J lost 0 bases, with 6 bases between them. From germline, CDR1 is SGHDT and CDR2 YYEEEE. This CDR3 has 13 amino acids.

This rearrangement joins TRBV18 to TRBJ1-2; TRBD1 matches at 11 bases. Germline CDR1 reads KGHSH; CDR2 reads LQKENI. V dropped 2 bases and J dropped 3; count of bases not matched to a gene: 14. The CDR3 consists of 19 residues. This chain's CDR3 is CASSPRTGGVDPADYGYTF. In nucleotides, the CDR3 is TGTGCCAGCTCACCAAGGACAGGGGGCGTTGATCCTGCGGACTATGGCTACACCTTC. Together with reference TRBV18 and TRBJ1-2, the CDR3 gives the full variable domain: NAGVMQNPRHLVRRRGQEARLRCSPMKGHSHVYWYRQLPEEGLKFMVYLQKENIIDESGMPKERFSAEFPKEGPSILRIQQVVRGDSAAYFCASSPRTGGVDPADYGYTFGSGTRLTVV.

The CDR3 bases are TGTGCCAGCATCTCTCGACAGCGTACCTACGAGCAGTACTTC. Translation gives CASISRQRTYEQYF. The genes are TRBV28 and TRBJ2-7; D may be TRBD1 (5 bases). Germline V gene lookup returns CDR1 MDHEN and CDR2 SYDVKM. V was pared by 7 bases and J by 2 bases, with 15 bases between. The CDR3 consists of 14 residues. Filled out from reference TRBV28 and TRBJ2-7, the complete variable domain reads DVKVTQSSRYLVKRTGEKVFLECVQDMDHENMFWYRQDPGLGLRLIYFSYDVKMKEKGDIPEGYSVSREKKERFSLILESASTNQTSMYLCASISRQRTYEQYFGPGTRLTVT.

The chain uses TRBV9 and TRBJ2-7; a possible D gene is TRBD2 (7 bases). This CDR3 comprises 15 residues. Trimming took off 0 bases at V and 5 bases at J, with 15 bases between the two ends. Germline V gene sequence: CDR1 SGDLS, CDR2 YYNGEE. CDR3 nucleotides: TGTGCCAGCAGCGTAGAGGGGGGAGGGCGCGACGAGCAGTACTTC. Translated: CASSVEGGGRDEQYF.

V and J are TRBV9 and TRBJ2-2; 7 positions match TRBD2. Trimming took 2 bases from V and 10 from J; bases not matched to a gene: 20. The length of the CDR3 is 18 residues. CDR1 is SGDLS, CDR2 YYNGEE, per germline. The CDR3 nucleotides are TGTGCCAGCAGCGTCGCCTCCGGGGGGTCGAGGCAACGGGAGGAGCTGTTTTTT. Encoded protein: CASSVASGGSRQREELFF.

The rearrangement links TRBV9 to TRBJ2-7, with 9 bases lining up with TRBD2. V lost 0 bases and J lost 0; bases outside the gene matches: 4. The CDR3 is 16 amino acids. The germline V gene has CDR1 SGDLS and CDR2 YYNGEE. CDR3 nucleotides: TGTGCCAGCAGCGTAGGAGCGGGAGGATTCTCCTACGAGCAGTACTTC. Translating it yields CASSVGAGGFSYEQYF.

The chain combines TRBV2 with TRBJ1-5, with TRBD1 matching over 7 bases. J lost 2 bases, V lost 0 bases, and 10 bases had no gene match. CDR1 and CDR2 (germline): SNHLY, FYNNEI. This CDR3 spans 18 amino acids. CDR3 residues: CASSEALAGGFGNQPQHF. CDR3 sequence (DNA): TGTGCCAGCAGTGAAGCTTTAGCAGGGGGATTCGGCAATCAGCCCCAGCATTTT.

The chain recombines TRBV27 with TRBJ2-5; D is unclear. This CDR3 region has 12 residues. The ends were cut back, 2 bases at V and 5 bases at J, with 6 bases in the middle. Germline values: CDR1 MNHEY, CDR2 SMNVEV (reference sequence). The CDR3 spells CASSLITETQYF. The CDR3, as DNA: TGTGCCAGCAGTTTAATCACGGAGACCCAGTACTTC.

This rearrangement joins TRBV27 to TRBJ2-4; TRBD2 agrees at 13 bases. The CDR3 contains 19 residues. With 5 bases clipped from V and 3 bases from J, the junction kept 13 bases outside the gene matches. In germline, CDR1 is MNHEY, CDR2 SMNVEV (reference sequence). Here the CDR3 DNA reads TGTGCCAGCAGTCTTTCCCCCCCAGGGACTAGCGGGATCAAAAACATTCAGTACTTC. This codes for CASSLSPPGTSGIKNIQYF.

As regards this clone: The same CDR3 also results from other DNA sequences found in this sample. The CDR3 loop is CASRLAGGSYNEQFF. The CDR3 DNA follows: TGTGCCAGTAGGCTAGCGGGGGGCTCCTACAATGAGCAGTTCTTC. The rearrangement joins TRBV19 to TRBJ2-1, with 11 bases fitting TRBD2. The CDR3 runs to 15 residues. From germline, CDR1 is LNHDA and CDR2 SQIVND (reference sequence). V lost 6 bases, J lost 0 bases, and 1 base stayed unmatched.

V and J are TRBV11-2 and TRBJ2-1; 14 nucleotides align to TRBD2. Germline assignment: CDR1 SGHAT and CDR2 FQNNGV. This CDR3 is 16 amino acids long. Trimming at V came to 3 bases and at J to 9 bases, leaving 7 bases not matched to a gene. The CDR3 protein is CASSFPGLAGAGEQFF. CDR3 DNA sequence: TGTGCCAGCAGCTTCCCGGGACTAGCGGGAGCAGGTGAGCAGTTCTTC. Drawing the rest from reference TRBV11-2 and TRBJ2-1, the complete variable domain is EAGVAQSPRYKIIEKRQSVAFWCNPISGHATLYWYQQILGQGPKLLIQFQNNGVVDDSQLPKDRFSAERLKGVDSTLKIQPAKLEDSAVYLCASSFPGLAGAGEQFFGPGTRLTVL.